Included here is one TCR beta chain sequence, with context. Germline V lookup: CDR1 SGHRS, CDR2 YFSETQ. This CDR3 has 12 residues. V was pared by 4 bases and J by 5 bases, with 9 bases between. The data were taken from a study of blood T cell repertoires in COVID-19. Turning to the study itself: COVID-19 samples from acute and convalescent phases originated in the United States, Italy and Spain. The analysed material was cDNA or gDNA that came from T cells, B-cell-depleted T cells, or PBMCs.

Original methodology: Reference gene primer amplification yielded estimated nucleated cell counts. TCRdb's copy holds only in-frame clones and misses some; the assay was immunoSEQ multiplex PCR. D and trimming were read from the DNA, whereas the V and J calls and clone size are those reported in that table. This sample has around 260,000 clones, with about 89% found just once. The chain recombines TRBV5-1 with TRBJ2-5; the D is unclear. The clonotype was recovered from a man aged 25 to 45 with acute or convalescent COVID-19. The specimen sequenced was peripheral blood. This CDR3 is CASSPQAETQYF. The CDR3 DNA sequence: TGCGCCAGCAGCCCCCAGGCGGAGACCCAGTACTTC. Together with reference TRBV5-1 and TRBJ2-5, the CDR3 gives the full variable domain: KAGVTQTPRYLIKTRGQQVTLSCSPISGHRSVSWYQQTPGQGLQFLFEYFSETQRNKGNFPGRFSGRQFSNSRSEMNVSTLELGDSALYLCASSPQAETQYFGPGTRLLVL.